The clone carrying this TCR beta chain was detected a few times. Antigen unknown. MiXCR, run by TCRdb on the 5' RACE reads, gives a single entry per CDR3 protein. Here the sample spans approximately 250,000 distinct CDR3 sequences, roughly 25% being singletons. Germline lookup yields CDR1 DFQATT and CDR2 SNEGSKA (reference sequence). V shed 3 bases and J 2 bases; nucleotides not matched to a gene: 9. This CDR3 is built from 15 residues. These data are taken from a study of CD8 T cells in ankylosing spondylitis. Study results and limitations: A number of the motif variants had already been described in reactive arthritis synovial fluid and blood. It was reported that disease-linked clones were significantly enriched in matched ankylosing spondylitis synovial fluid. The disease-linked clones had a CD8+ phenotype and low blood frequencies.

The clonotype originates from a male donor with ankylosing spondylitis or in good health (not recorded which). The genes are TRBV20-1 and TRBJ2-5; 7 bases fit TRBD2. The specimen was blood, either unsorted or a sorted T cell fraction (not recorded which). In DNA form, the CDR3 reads TGCAGTGCTAGGGGAGGGGCACCTGGGCAAGAGACCCAGTACTTC. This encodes CSARGGAPGQETQYF.